Listed below are T cell receptor beta chains from one sample, sequenced in a study of cytomegalovirus exposure and HLA in healthy donors. Only in-frame clones appear in the TCRdb table, and some are missing; sequencing was by immunoSEQ multiplex PCR. The sample has approximately 150,000 clones; 80% are singletons. Sequences were obtained from PBMCs. The receptors originated from a young man in good health and CMV-seronegative. CDR3s include the opening cysteine and the closing phenylalanine or tryptophan. A D gene is named only where the DNA matches it firmly. For some rows the clone size is stated as once, few or many, or as a class when expanded; others skip it.

TRBD2,TRBJ2-3,TRBV7-8,few,TGTGCCAGCAGCCAGGGGACTAGCGGAGATACGCAGTATTTT,CASSQGTSGDTQYF
.,TRBJ2-5,TRBV7-9,.,TGTGCCAGCAGCTTAGGATTGAGCGTCGGCCAAGAGACCCAGTACTTC,CASSLGLSVGQETQYF
.,TRBJ1-5,TRBV19,few,TGTGCCAGTAGTATAGATCGAGGGTTCGGCAATCAGCCCCAGCATTTT,CASSIDRGFGNQPQHF
.,TRBJ2-7,TRBV5-4,.,TGTGCCAGCAGCTTGGTGGAGACGTCCTACGAGCAGTACTTC,CASSLVETSYEQYF
TRBD2,TRBJ2-7,TRBV5-5,few,TGTGCCAGCAGCTTCCTAGCGGGAGGCCCCTACGAGCAGTACTTC,CASSFLAGGPYEQYF
TRBD1,TRBJ1-4,TRBV27,.,TGTGCCAGCAGTCCGAATGACAGGGCAACTAATGAAAAACTGTTTTTT,CASSPNDRATNEKLFF
.,TRBJ2-1,TRBV11-3,.,TGTGCCAGCAGCCCGGGGGGCGCTAACAATGAGCAGTTCTTC,CASSPGGANNEQFF
TRBD2,TRBJ2-7,TRBV18,few,TGTGCCAGCTCACCCTTTCCTAGCGGCTCCTACGAGCAGTACTTC,CASSPFPSGSYEQYF
.,TRBJ1-6,TRBV9,.,TGTGCCAGCAGCGTAGAGAGGGATAATTCACCCCTCCACTTT,CASSVERDNSPLHF
TRBD1,TRBJ2-7,TRBV2,few,TGTGCCATCCACGACAGGGCGTCGTACGAGCAGTACTTC,CAIHDRASYEQYF
TRBD2,TRBJ2-2,TRBV19,.,TGTGCCAGTAGTATGAGCGGGGGCATGAGCACCGGGGAGCTGTTTTTT,CASSMSGGMSTGELFF
TRBD1,TRBJ2-7,TRBV30,once,TGTGCCTGGACTCGACAGGGTATCTCCTACGAGCAGTACTTC,CAWTRQGISYEQYF
.,TRBJ2-7,TRBV4-3,.,TGCGCCAGCAGCCAAGATCGGGGTAGCACCATACTTTACGAGCAGTACTTC,CASSQDRGSTILYEQYF
TRBD2,TRBJ2-3,TRBV9,few,TGTGCCAGCAGCGTAGGGACTAGCGGGGGCTCGACCACAGATACGCAGTATTTT,CASSVGTSGGSTTDTQYF
.,TRBJ1-5,TRBV15,once,TGTGCCACCAGCAGAGATACAGGTTCAAATCAGCCCCAGCATTTT,CATSRDTGSNQPQHF
.,TRBJ2-3,TRBV11-2,.,TGTGCCAGCGCAACGGGAGATACGCAGTATTTT,CASATGDTQYF
TRBD1,TRBJ2-7,TRBV6-5,.,TGTGCCAGCAGTTACTCCCAGGGGGCCTCCTACGAGCAGTACTTC,CASSYSQGASYEQYF
TRBD1,TRBJ2-1,TRBV27,.,TGTGCCAGCAGTTTCTACTACGACAGGGGATTTGTTGAGCAGTTCTTC,CASSFYYDRGFVEQFF
TRBD2,TRBJ2-7,TRBV5-4,.,TGTGCCAGCAGCTCCCCCCAGATAGTGGGAGGGGAGCAGTACTTC,CASSSPQIVGGEQYF
.,TRBJ1-4,TRBV7-2,.,TGTGCCAGCAGCATGGGACAAAAGAATGAAAAACTGTTTTTT,CASSMGQKNEKLFF
TRBD1,TRBJ1-4,TRBV27,.,TGTGCCAGCAGAGACAGGGGGGGAGAAAAACTGTTTTTT,CASRDRGGEKLFF
.,TRBJ1-1,TRBV2,.,TGTGCCAGCAGTGTGGAGAGCAACACTGAAGCTTTCTTT,CASSVESNTEAFF
.,TRBJ1-2,TRBV18,few,TGTGCCAGCTCACCACGCCCAGAAGACTATGGCTACACCTTC,CASSPRPEDYGYTF
.,TRBJ1-3,TRBV30,.,TGTGCCTGGAGTGTCGAGTCCTCTGGAAACACCATATATTTT,CAWSVESSGNTIYF
TRBD1,TRBJ2-7,TRBV2,.,TGTGCCAGCAGGCCTCTGACAGGGGACAACGAGCAGTACTTC,CASRPLTGDNEQYF
TRBD2,TRBJ2-5,TRBV4-1,.,TGCGCCAGCAGCCGATCACTAGCGGGAGGGCCGGGGGAGACCCAGTACTTC,CASSRSLAGGPGETQYF
TRBD1,TRBJ2-7,TRBV10-3,.,TGTGCCTCCGGACAGGGGGCCTACGAGCAGTACTTC,CASGQGAYEQYF
.,TRBJ2-3,TRBV6-5,.,TGTGCCAGCAGCCGATCCGGGGTGGGAGATACGCAGTATTTT,CASSRSGVGDTQYF
.,TRBJ1-2,TRBV30,.,TGTGCCTGGAGTCTGAGGGATGACTATGGCTACACCTTC,CAWSLRDDYGYTF